The 9 T cell receptor beta chains below come from one sample, sequenced in a study of identifying expanded T cells in peripheral blood. TCRdb's table, derived via immunoSEQ multiplex PCR, lists solely in-frame clones and lacks some. The table lists 50,000 to 70,000 clones, more than 70% of them singletons. The source material was blood. Every receptor here comes from a person between 18 and 75 years old in good health.

The CDR3 DNA follows: TGTGCCAGCAGCGTTGGGGGAAGCTCCTATAATTCACCCCTCCACTTT. It codes for CASSVGGSSYNSPLHF. The chain recombines TRBV9 with TRBJ1-6; D possibly corresponds to TRBD1 (5 bases). Trimming removed 2 bases at V and 0 bases at J, with 9 bases between. The germline gives CDR1 SGDLS, CDR2 YYNGEE. This CDR3 region has 16 residues.

This chain joins TRBV2 and TRBJ2-5; D is unresolved. Trimming shortened V by 8 bases and J by 1 base, and 8 bases separated the two germline ends. The CDR3 runs 12 residues. The germline CDR1 and CDR2 sequences are SNHLY and FYNNEI. CDR3 region: CASQSGQETQYF. Here the CDR3 DNA reads TGTGCCAGCCAGTCAGGCCAAGAGACCCAGTACTTC.

This sequence joins TRBV29-1 and TRBJ1-5, with 8 bases lining up with TRBD1. From germline, CDR1 is SQVTM and CDR2 ANQGSEA. This CDR3 has 14 amino acids. Losses at the gene ends were 6 bases for V and 3 bases for J; bases not matched to a gene: 7. The CDR3 loop reads CSVAGTGANQPQHF. In DNA form, the CDR3 reads TGCAGCGTCGCCGGGACAGGCGCCAATCAGCCCCAGCATTTT.

The V and J genes are TRBV7-8 and TRBJ1-6, with D unresolved. The V end lost 5 bases, the J end lost 8 bases, and 10 bases lay between the germline ends. This CDR3 region has 13 residues. The germline V gene has CDR1 SGHVS and CDR2 FQNEAQ. CDR3 nucleotide sequence: TGTGCCAGCAGCGGCGAAGGGCATTCACCCCTCCACTTT. Residues: CASSGEGHSPLHF.

The genes are TRBV9 and TRBJ2-2; perhaps D is TRBD1 or TRBD2 (5 bases each). The CDR3 runs to 15 residues. V was cut by 0 bases and J by 2 bases, with 8 bases left in between. In germline, CDR1 is SGDLS, CDR2 YYNGEE. The CDR3 sequence: CASSVGRDNTGELFF. The CDR3 DNA reads as TGTGCCAGCAGCGTAGGCAGGGACAACACCGGGGAGCTGTTTTTT.

The chain joins TRBV5-6 to TRBJ1-1; 8 bases are a match to TRBD1. Trimming cost V 3 bases and J 3 bases; bases outside gene matches: 10. Germline CDR1 SGHDT, CDR2 YYEEEE. The CDR3 is made up of 16 amino acids. The CDR3 region is CASSSTGVSRDTEAFF. Here the CDR3 DNA reads TGTGCCAGCAGCTCGACAGGGGTATCTCGGGACACTGAAGCTTTCTTT. The full variable domain, completed using reference TRBV5-6 and TRBJ1-1, is DAGVTQSPTHLIKTRGQQVTLRCSPKSGHDTVSWYQQALGQGPQFIFQYYEEEERQRGNFPDRFSGHQFPNYSSELNVNALLLGDSALYLCASSSTGVSRDTEAFFGQGTRLTVV.

The gene calls are TRBV9 and TRBJ2-5; the D gene is possibly TRBD2 (6 bases). The CDR3 is 15 amino acids. Deletions cut 0 bases from V and 5 bases from J, with 14 bases between. Germline loops: CDR1 SGDLS, CDR2 YYNGEE. The CDR3 DNA follows: TGTGCCAGCAGCGTAGTGGCGGGGAGCAGGGAGACCCAGTACTTC. Its translation: CASSVVAGSRETQYF.

This clone was seen once. The chain joins TRBV19 to TRBJ2-3, with D possibly being TRBD1 (5 bases). The V gene lost 3 bases and the J gene lost 3 bases, with 7 bases spanning the gap. Germline CDR1 is LNHDA and CDR2 is SQIVND (reference sequence). The CDR3 sequence is 13 residues long. CDR3 sequence (DNA): TGTGCCAGTAGTATTCAGGGAACAGATACGCAGTATTTT. It translates to CASSIQGTDTQYF.

The chain has TRBV4-3 and TRBJ2-7; 11 bases map to TRBD2. Trimming removed 4 bases from V and 2 bases from J; junction bases left unmatched: 4. The CDR3 spans 15 residues. CDR1 and CDR2 from the germline V gene are LGHNA and YSLEER. The CDR3 loop reads CASSRGTSGAYEQYF. CDR3 in DNA: TGCGCCAGCAGCCGTGGGACTAGCGGAGCCTACGAGCAGTACTTC.